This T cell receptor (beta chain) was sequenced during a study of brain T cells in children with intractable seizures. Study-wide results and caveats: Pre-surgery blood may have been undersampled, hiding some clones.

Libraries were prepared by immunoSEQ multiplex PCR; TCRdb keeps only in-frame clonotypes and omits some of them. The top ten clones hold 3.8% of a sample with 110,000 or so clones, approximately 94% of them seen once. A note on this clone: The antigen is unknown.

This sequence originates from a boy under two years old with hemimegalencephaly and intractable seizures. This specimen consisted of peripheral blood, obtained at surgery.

DNA of the CDR3: TGCGCCAGCAGTCAACGTCAAGAGACCCAGTACTTC. Amino acids: CASSQRQETQYF. This chain joins TRBV10-2 and TRBJ2-5; no definite D call. Between the trimmed V and J ends, which lost 5 bases and 2 bases, there was a span of 6 bases. This CDR3 contains 12 residues. The V gene's germline CDR1 is WSHSY and CDR2 SAAADI.